This T cell receptor beta chain emerged from a study of shared clonotypes between healthy human individuals. General study results and limits: Among non-shared clonotypes, generation probabilities were lower than among those shared by all four donors.

Germline V gene sequence: CDR1 SNHLY, CDR2 FYNNEI. This CDR3 comprises 12 residues. Trimming left V 6 bases short and J 6 bases short, with 11 bases between. Notes on this clone: The antigen is not known.

Some clones are missing from TCRdb's copy, which holds only in-frame ones; the method was immunoSEQ multiplex PCR. This table has nearly 1 million clones, around 80% appearing once. V is TRBV2 and J is TRBJ1-1; D is unclear. This TCR derives from a man in his late teens or twenties in good health. Sequencing input: memory CD4+ T cells sorted from blood. This sample's subset: CD45RA-negative fraction. The CDR3 loop reads CASSSRWAEAFF. CDR3 DNA: TGTGCCAGCAGCTCCAGGTGGGCTGAAGCTTTCTTT.